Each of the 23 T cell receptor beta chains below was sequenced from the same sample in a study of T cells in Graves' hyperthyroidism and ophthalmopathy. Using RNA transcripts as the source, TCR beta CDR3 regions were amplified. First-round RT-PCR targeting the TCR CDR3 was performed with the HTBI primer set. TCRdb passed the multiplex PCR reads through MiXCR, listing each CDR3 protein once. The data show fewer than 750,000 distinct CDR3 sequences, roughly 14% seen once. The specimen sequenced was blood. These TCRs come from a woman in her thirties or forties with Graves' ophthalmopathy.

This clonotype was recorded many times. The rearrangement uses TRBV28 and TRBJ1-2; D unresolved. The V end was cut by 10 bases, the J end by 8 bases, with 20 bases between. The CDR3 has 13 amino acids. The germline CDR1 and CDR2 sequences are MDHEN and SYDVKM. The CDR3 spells CATQFVPRGGYTF. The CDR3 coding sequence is TGTGCCACCCAGTTTGTCCCCCGCGGGGGCTACACCTTC.

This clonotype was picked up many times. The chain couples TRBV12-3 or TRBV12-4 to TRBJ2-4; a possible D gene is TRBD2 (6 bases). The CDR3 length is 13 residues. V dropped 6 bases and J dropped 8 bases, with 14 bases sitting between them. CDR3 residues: CASSSGGMDIQYF. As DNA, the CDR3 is TGTGCCAGCAGCAGTGGCGGGATGGACATTCAGTACTTC.

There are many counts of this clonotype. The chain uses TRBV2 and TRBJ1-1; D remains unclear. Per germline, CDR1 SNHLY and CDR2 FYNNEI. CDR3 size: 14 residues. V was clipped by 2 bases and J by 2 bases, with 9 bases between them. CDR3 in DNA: TGTGCCAGCAGTGAACACGAGCATAACACTGAAGCTTTCTTT. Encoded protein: CASSEHEHNTEAFF.

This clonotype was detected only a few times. The CDR3 sequence: CASRSRAQPNTGELFF. DNA of the CDR3: TGTGCCAGCCGTAGTCGGGCCCAGCCGAACACCGGGGAGCTGTTTTTT. V gene TRBV11-2 combines with J gene TRBJ2-2; D is unclear. The CDR3 length is 16 residues. V shed 8 bases and J shed 0 bases, with 16 bases lying between them. Germline values: CDR1 SGHAT, CDR2 FQNNGV.

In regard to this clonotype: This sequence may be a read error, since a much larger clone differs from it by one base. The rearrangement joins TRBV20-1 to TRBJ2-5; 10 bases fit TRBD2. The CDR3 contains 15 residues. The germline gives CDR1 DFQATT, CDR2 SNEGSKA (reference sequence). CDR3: CSARALAGREGTQCF. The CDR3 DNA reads TGCAGTGCTAGAGCACTAGCGGGACGGGAGGGGACCCAGTGCTTC.

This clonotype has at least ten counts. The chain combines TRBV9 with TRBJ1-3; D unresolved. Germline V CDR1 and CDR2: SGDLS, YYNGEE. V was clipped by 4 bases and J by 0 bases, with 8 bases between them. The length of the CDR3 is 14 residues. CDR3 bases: TGTGCCAGCAGCACTAGTTACTCTGGAAACACCATATATTTT. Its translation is CASSTSYSGNTIYF.

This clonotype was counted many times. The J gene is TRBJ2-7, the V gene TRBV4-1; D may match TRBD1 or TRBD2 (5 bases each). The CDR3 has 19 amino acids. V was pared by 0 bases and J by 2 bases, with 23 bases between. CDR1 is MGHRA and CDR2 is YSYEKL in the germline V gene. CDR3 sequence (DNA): TGCGCCAGCAGCCAAGAATTAATGTCGAGGGGAATTTCGGCCTACGAGCAGTACTTC. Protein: CASSQELMSRGISAYEQYF.

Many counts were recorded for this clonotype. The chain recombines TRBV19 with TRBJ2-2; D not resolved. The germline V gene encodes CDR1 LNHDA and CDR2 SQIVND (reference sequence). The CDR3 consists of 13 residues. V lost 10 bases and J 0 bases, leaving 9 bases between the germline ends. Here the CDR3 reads CAMRTANTGELFF. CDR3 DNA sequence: TGTGCCATGCGGACCGCGAACACCGGGGAGCTGTTTTTT.

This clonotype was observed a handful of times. In DNA, the CDR3 is TGTGCCAGCAGTTACAGAGGGACGACTAACTATGGCTACACCTTC. As protein: CASSYRGTTNYGYTF. The chain uses TRBV6-2 or TRBV6-3 and TRBJ1-2, with a tentative D call TRBD1 (5 bases). Germline assignment: CDR1 MNHEY and CDR2 SVGEGT. The CDR3 has 15 residues. V lost 2 bases and J 0 bases, leaving 10 bases between the germline ends.

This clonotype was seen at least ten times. Here the CDR3 DNA reads TGTGCCAGCAGCCAAGATTTACTACCCCCGCGTGCAAACATTCAGTACTTC. Protein product: CASSQDLLPPRANIQYF. This chain connects TRBV3-1 to TRBJ2-4; D uncertain. Trimming took 0 bases from V and 6 from J, leaving 18 bases between them. CDR3 length: 17 amino acids. CDR1 and CDR2 from the germline V gene are LGHDT and YNNKEL (reference sequence).

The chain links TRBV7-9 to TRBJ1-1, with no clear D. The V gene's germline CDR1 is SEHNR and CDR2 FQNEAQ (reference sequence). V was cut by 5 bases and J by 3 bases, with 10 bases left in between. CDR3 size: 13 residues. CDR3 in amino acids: CASSAGPHTEAFF. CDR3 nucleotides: TGTGCCAGCAGCGCAGGACCGCACACTGAAGCTTTCTTT.

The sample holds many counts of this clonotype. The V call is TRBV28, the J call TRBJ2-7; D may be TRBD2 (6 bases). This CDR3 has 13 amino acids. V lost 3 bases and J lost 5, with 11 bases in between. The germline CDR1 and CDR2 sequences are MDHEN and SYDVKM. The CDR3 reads CASSFRENDEQYF. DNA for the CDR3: TGTGCCAGCAGTTTCCGGGAGAACGACGAGCAGTACTTC.

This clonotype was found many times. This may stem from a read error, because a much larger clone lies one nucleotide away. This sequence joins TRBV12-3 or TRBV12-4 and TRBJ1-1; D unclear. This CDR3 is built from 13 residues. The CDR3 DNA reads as TGTGCCCGCAGTCGGGCCCTGGGGACTGAAGCTTTCTTT. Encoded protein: CARSRALGTEAFF.

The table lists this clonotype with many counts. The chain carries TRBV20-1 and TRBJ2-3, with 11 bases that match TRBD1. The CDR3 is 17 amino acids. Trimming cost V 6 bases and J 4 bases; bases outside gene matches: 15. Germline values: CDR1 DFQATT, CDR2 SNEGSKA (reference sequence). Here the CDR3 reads CSASPPPGQGVADTQYF. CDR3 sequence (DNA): TGCAGTGCATCACCACCTCCGGGACAGGGGGTTGCAGATACGCAGTATTTT.

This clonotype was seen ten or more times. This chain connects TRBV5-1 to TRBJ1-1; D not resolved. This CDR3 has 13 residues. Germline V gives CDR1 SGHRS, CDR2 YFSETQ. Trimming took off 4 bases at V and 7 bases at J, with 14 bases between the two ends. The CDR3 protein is CASSTTGGDEAFF. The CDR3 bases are TGCGCCAGCAGCACGACCGGAGGTGATGAAGCTTTCTTT. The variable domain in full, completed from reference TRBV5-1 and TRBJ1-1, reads KAGVTQTPRYLIKTRGQQVTLSCSPISGHRSVSWYQQTPGQGLQFLFEYFSETQRNKGNFPGRFSGRQFSNSRSEMNVSTLELGDSALYLCASSTTGGDEAFFGQGTRLTVV.

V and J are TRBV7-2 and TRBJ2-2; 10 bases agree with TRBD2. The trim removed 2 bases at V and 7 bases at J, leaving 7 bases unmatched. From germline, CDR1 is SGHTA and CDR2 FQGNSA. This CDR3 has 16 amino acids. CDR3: CASSLRLAGVHGELFF. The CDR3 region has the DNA TGTGCCAGCAGCTTAAGGCTAGCGGGAGTACACGGGGAGCTGTTTTTT. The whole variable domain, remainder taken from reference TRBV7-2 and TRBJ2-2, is GAGVSQSPSNKVTEKGKDVELRCDPISGHTALYWYRQSLGQGLEFLIYFQGNSAPDKSGLPSDRFSAERTGGSVSTLTIQRTQQEDSAVYLCASSLRLAGVHGELFFGEGSRLTVL.

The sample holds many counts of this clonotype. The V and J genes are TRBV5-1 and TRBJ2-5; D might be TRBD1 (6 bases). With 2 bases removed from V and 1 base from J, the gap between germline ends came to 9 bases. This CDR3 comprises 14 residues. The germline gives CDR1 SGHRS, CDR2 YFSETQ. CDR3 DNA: TGCGCCAGCAGCTTCGGGGACACCCAAGAGACCCAGTACTTC. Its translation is CASSFGDTQETQYF.

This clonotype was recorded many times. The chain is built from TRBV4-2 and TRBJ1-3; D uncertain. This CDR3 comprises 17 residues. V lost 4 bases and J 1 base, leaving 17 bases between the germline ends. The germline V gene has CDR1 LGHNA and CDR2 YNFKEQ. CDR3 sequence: CASSLYPQQTSGNTIYF. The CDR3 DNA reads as TGTGCCAGCAGCCTTTACCCGCAACAGACATCTGGAAACACCATATATTTT.

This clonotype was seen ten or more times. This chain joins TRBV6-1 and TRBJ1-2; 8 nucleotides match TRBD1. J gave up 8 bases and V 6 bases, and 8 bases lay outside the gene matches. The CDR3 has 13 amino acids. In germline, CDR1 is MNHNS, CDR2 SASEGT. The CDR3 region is CASRPGQGVGYTF. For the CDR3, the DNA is TGTGCCAGCAGACCCGGACAGGGAGTAGGCTACACCTTC.

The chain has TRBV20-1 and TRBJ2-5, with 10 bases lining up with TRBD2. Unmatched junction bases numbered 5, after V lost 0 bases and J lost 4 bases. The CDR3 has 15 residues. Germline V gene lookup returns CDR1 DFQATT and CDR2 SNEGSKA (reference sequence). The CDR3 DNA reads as TGCAGTGCTAGAGACAGCGGGAGGGCCGGAGAGACCCAGTACTTC. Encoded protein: CSARDSGRAGETQYF.

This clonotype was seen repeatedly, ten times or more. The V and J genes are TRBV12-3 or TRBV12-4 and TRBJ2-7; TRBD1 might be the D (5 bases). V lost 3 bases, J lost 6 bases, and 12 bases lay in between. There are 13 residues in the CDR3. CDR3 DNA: TGTGCCAGCAGTTTCGGCAGGGTTCGCGAGCAGTACTTC. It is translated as CASSFGRVREQYF.

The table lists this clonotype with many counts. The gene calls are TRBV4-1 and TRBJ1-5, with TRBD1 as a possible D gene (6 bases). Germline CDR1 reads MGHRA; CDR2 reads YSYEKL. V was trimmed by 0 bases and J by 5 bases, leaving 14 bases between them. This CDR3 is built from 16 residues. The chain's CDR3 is CASSQEWNRADQPQHF. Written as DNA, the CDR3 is TGCGCCAGCAGCCAAGAGTGGAACAGGGCCGATCAGCCCCAGCATTTT.

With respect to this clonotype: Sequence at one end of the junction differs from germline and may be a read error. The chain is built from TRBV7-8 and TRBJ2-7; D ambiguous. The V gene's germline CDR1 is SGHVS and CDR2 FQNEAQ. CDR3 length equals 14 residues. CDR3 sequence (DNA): TGCGCCAGCAGCCAAGTAGGCAGGCTCTACGAGCAGTACTTC. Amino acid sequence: CASSQVGRLYEQYF.